The 26 T cell receptor beta chains below all came from one sample that was sequenced in a study of blood T cell repertoires in COVID-19. Assay used: immunoSEQ multiplex PCR; TCRdb lists only in-frame clones, some missing. This sample carries 130,000 to 150,000 clones, 84% of them seen once, and the ten largest clones take approximately 6.1%. The sequenced sample consisted of peripheral blood. All receptors derive from a human donor in a cohort sampled during active COVID-19.

The rearrangement links TRBV27 to TRBJ1-1; tentative D call: TRBD1 (5 bases). The V end was cut by 5 bases, the J end by 2 bases, with 18 bases between. The CDR3 length is 16 residues. Germline V gene lookup returns CDR1 MNHEY and CDR2 SMNVEV (reference sequence). The CDR3 protein is CASSPTQGALNTEAFF. The CDR3 DNA is TGTGCCAGCAGTCCCACTCAAGGGGCCCTAAACACTGAAGCTTTCTTT.

This chain connects TRBV5-1 to TRBJ2-5; a weak D match, TRBD2 (6 bases). CDR1 SGHRS and CDR2 YFSETQ come from the germline V gene. The germline V and J ends were trimmed by 0 bases and 5 bases, with 11 bases remaining between them. This CDR3 has 14 amino acids. The CDR3 DNA reads as TGCGCCAGCAGCTTGGGGGCAGGGAGGGAGACCCAGTACTTC. This codes for CASSLGAGRETQYF.

The gene calls are TRBV19 and TRBJ1-4, with D possibly being TRBD1 (5 bases). V shed 7 bases and J shed 7 bases, with 16 bases lying between them. Germline CDR1 reads LNHDA; CDR2 reads SQIVND (reference sequence). The CDR3 sequence is 14 residues long. The chain's CDR3 is CASNTGGESEKLFF. Here the CDR3 DNA reads TGTGCCAGTAATACGGGGGGGGAGTCTGAAAAACTGTTTTTT.

This sequence joins TRBV10-2 and TRBJ2-7; D is possibly TRBD1 (5 bases). Trimming pared 4 bases from V and 6 bases from J, leaving 28 bases between. CDR1 WSHSY and CDR2 SAAADI come from the germline V gene. The CDR3 has 18 amino acids. The CDR3 is CASSASPSSLGVDGEQYF. The CDR3 coding sequence is TGCGCCAGCAGTGCTTCACCCTCTTCTTTAGGGGTCGACGGCGAGCAGTACTTC.

This clone was seen a handful of times. Other nucleotide sequences in the sample specify the same CDR3. The chain carries TRBV5-6 and TRBJ2-5; the D is unclear. The CDR3 has 13 amino acids. Germline loops: CDR1 SGHDT, CDR2 YYEEEE. V was shortened by 0 bases and J by 3 bases, with 6 bases between the two germline ends. The CDR3 nucleotides are TGTGCCAGCAGCTTGGTGTCCGAAGAGACCCAGTACTTC. Encoded protein: CASSLVSEETQYF.

The chain carries TRBV30 and TRBJ1-2; maybe TRBD1 (5 bases). CDR1 GTSNPN and CDR2 SVGIG come from the germline V gene (reference sequence). This CDR3 spans 13 amino acids. Trimming took 6 bases from V and 5 from J, leaving 16 bases between them. The CDR3 loop is CACPRVLSYGYTF. CDR3 in DNA: TGTGCCTGCCCCAGGGTCCTTTCTTATGGCTACACCTTC.

J is TRBJ2-2 and V is TRBV27, with a weak D call TRBD2 (6 bases). Germline V gene lookup returns CDR1 MNHEY and CDR2 SMNVEV (reference sequence). Between the trimmed V and J ends, which lost 5 bases and 4 bases, there was a span of 14 bases. This CDR3 comprises 15 residues. Here the CDR3 reads CASSRPGVSTGELFF. CDR3 DNA: TGTGCCAGCAGTCGACCGGGAGTTAGCACCGGGGAGCTGTTTTTT.

This clone was counted once. V and J are TRBV2 and TRBJ1-2; 9 bases align to TRBD1. Per germline, CDR1 SNHLY and CDR2 FYNNEI. V was clipped by 3 bases and J by 7 bases; unmatched bases: 9. The CDR3 is made up of 15 amino acids. The CDR3 loop reads CASSELEQGASGYTF. The CDR3 nucleotides are TGTGCCAGCAGTGAGTTGGAACAGGGGGCGAGTGGCTACACCTTC.

V is TRBV5-5 and J is TRBJ2-5; perhaps TRBD2 as D (6 bases). The germline V gene has CDR1 SGHKS and CDR2 YYEKEE (reference sequence). This CDR3 has 13 residues. With 2 bases removed from V and 9 bases from J, the gap between germline ends came to 14 bases. The chain's CDR3 is CASSFDAAGPQYF. CDR3 DNA sequence: TGTGCCAGCAGCTTTGATGCCGCGGGACCCCAGTACTTC.

This clone was found once. This rearrangement joins TRBV15 to TRBJ2-7; 9 positions agree with TRBD2. The ends lost 5 bases at V and 9 bases at J; junction bases unmatched: 8. The germline V gene encodes CDR1 LNHNV and CDR2 YYDKDF (reference sequence). The CDR3 is 13 residues long. CDR3 nucleotides: TGTGCCACCAGCGGTGAGCGGGGGGCGGCGCAGTACTTC. Protein: CATSGERGAAQYF.

The V and J genes are TRBV27 and TRBJ1-3; D unclear. Trimming removed 6 bases at V and 3 bases at J, with 12 bases between. Per the germline V gene, CDR1 is MNHEY and CDR2 is SMNVEV (reference sequence). The CDR3 extends over 14 amino acids. The CDR3 sequence: CASRKGGSGNTIYF. CDR3 bases: TGTGCCAGCAGAAAGGGAGGGAGTGGAAACACCATATATTTT.

Of note for this clone: An end of the junction does not agree with germline; a read error may underlie this. V usage is TRBV6-1 and J usage is TRBJ2-3, with 8 nucleotides matching TRBD2. CDR3 size: 15 residues. Germline CDR1 reads MNHNS; CDR2 reads SASEGT. The CDR3 here is CASSERRGVTNTQYF. Written as DNA, the CDR3 is TGTGCCAGCAGTGAGAGGCGGGGGGTCACAAATACGCAGTATTTT.

The rearrangement links TRBV5-1 to TRBJ2-3, with 8 bases lining up with TRBD1. Trimming removed 4 bases from V and 0 bases from J; junction bases left unmatched: 10. Looked up from germline, CDR1 is SGHRS and CDR2 is YFSETQ. This CDR3 contains 17 residues. The DNA of the CDR3 is TGCGCCAGCAGCCAAATAACAGGGGGGACTAGCACAGATACGCAGTATTTT. This encodes CASSQITGGTSTDTQYF.

This chain links TRBV19 with TRBJ1-1, with TRBD1 identical over 7 bases. The CDR3 runs to 14 residues. J was trimmed by 0 bases and V by 7 bases; bases with no gene match: 5. Germline CDR1 and CDR2: LNHDA and SQIVND (reference sequence). CDR3 nucleotides: TGTGCCAGTATCTCACAGGGGCTGAACACTGAAGCTTTCTTT. Translation: CASISQGLNTEAFF.

This chain links TRBV9 with TRBJ1-4; TRBD1 is a possible D gene (5 bases). V was pared by 0 bases and J by 8 bases, with 14 bases between. The germline gives CDR1 SGDLS, CDR2 YYNGEE. The CDR3 runs to 15 residues. CDR3 loop: CASSVDGQGHEKLFF. In DNA, the CDR3 is TGTGCCAGCAGCGTAGATGGTCAGGGCCACGAAAAACTGTTTTTT.

Note on this clone: One junction end does not reproduce the germline sequence, and a read error may be involved. The chain employs TRBV7-7 and TRBJ2-2, with a weak D call TRBD2 (6 bases). The length of the CDR3 is 14 residues. Germline CDR1 SSHAT, CDR2 FNYEAQ (reference sequence). CDR3 sequence (DNA): TGTGCTAGCAGTGAAGTCGGGGGCACCGGGGAGCTGTTTTTT. Amino acid sequence: CASSEVGGTGELFF.

This chain links TRBV6-5 with TRBJ2-7, with 7 bases aligning to TRBD1. The CDR3 extends over 14 amino acids. Germline CDR1 is MNHEY and CDR2 is SVGAGI. J gave up 0 bases and V 8 bases, and 7 bases lay outside the gene matches. The CDR3 DNA sequence: TGTGCCAGCCGGACAGGACGGAGCTCCTACGAGCAGTACTTC. It specifies CASRTGRSSYEQYF.

This chain uses TRBV27 with TRBJ2-3, with 11 bases that match TRBD1. Trimming at V came to 5 bases and at J to 5 bases, leaving 6 bases not matched to a gene. The CDR3 contains 15 residues. From germline, CDR1 is MNHEY and CDR2 SMNVEV (reference sequence). CDR3 DNA: TGTGCCAGCAGTCCGGACAGGGGGCAAGGAGATACGCAGTATTTT. Amino acid sequence: CASSPDRGQGDTQYF.

CDR3 sequence: CASGDPKEQDRETEAFF. In nucleotides, the CDR3 is TGTGCCAGCGGCGACCCTAAAGAGCAGGACAGGGAGACTGAAGCTTTCTTT. This chain connects TRBV21-1 to TRBJ1-1; the table's TRBD1 call for D was not verified on the DNA. TRBV21-1 is a pseudogene locus. This CDR3 region has 17 residues.

Note on this clone: The same CDR3 is also encoded by other DNA sequences in this sample. Here the CDR3 reads CASSFQGADTQYF. CDR3 coding DNA: TGTGCCAGCAGCTTTCAGGGGGCGGATACGCAGTATTTT. The rearrangement uses TRBV7-2 and TRBJ2-3; 8 bases align to TRBD1. V was pared by 3 bases and J by 6 bases, with 2 bases of the junction left unmatched. Germline V gene lookup returns CDR1 SGHTA and CDR2 FQGNSA. The CDR3 is made up of 13 amino acids.

The J gene is TRBJ1-2, the V gene TRBV4-3; D unresolved. CDR1 is LGHNA and CDR2 is YSLEER in the germline V gene. Trimming stripped 3 bases from V and 3 bases from J, with 8 bases between. The CDR3 has 13 amino acids. CDR3 amino acids: CASSHGSDYGYTF. In DNA, the CDR3 is TGCGCCAGCAGCCACGGGTCCGACTATGGCTACACCTTC.

The chain joins TRBV19 to TRBJ2-3; the match to TRBD1 covers 7 bases. The CDR3 consists of 12 residues. Per germline, CDR1 LNHDA and CDR2 SQIVND (reference sequence). Trimming took 7 bases from V and 6 from J; bases not matched to a gene: 4. The CDR3 loop is CASNEQGDTQYF. DNA of the CDR3: TGTGCCAGTAATGAACAGGGGGATACGCAGTATTTT.

This chain connects TRBV7-6 to TRBJ2-1; the D gene is possibly TRBD2 (6 bases). V lost 5 bases and J lost 9, with 8 bases in between. CDR1 and CDR2 (germline): SGHVS, FNYEAQ. The CDR3 runs 11 residues. This chain's CDR3 is CASSRGSEQFF. The CDR3 DNA sequence: TGTGCCAGCAGCCGGGGGAGTGAGCAGTTCTTC.

This chain joins TRBV7-2 and TRBJ2-4; TRBD2 aligns across 13 bases. With V trimmed by 4 bases and J by 8 bases, 5 bases remained unmatched. The CDR3 is 15 amino acids. Germline V gene lookup returns CDR1 SGHTA and CDR2 FQGNSA. The CDR3: CASSSTSGGADIQYF. The CDR3 nucleotides are TGTGCCAGCAGCTCTACTAGCGGGGGGGCGGACATTCAGTACTTC.

The chain joins TRBV15 to TRBJ1-5; D might be TRBD1 (5 bases). The CDR3 has 15 amino acids. Per the germline V gene, CDR1 is LNHNV and CDR2 is YYDKDF (reference sequence). Deletions cut 0 bases from V and 3 bases from J, with 9 bases between. The DNA for the CDR3 is TGTGCCACCAGCAGAGATCGGGGGTACAATCAGCCCCAGCATTTT. Encoded protein: CATSRDRGYNQPQHF.

The chain carries TRBV19 and TRBJ2-3; 10 bases are shared with TRBD1. V shed 5 bases and J 4 bases; nucleotides not matched to a gene: 3. This CDR3 spans 14 amino acids. Germline-derived CDR1 and CDR2 are LNHDA and SQIVND (reference sequence). The CDR3 is CASSRDRGPDTQYF. The CDR3 DNA sequence: TGTGCCAGTAGTCGGGACAGGGGCCCAGATACGCAGTATTTT.